This record covers a single TCR beta chain. The study ran its PCR with 60 Vbeta and 13 Jbeta primers. The protocol was immunoSEQ multiplex PCR, while the TCRdb copy is restricted to in-frame clones and leaves out a portion. The repertoire table contains about 76,000 clones. These data belong to a study of cytomegalovirus exposure and HLA in healthy donors. The length of the CDR3 is 16 residues. Trimming shortened V by 5 bases and J by 5 bases, and 18 bases separated the two germline ends. Germline CDR1 reads SGHAT; CDR2 reads FQNNGV. The sequence derives from a woman between 35 and 50 years old in good health and CMV-seropositive. The V call is TRBV11-2, the J call TRBJ2-2, with D maybe TRBD2 (7 bases). The sequenced sample was PBMCs. This CDR3 reads CASSLAGGPVTGELFF. The DNA for the CDR3 is TGTGCCAGCAGCCTAGCCGGGGGGCCAGTGACCGGGGAGCTGTTTTTT. Full variable domain (outside the CDR3, taken from reference TRBV11-2 and TRBJ2-2): EAGVAQSPRYKIIEKRQSVAFWCNPISGHATLYWYQQILGQGPKLLIQFQNNGVVDDSQLPKDRFSAERLKGVDSTLKIQPAKLEDSAVYLCASSLAGGPVTGELFFGEGSRLTVL.